This section outlines one T cell receptor (beta chain) sequence together with its context. The antigen is not known. The unexposed donors gave CD4+ T cells in 2011-2018, prior to COVID-19. CD4+ T cells were isolated from the cells after more than 8 days of culture. This record belongs to a study of CD4 T cells in relation to SARS-CoV-2 and coronaviruses. Across the whole study: After roughly 11 days of antigen culture, PBMC TCR beta CDR3s were sequenced. No peptide or an HIV-1 Nef peptide pool served as negative control.

Study results and caveats: In around three fifths of donors, memory CD4+ clonotypes crossrecognized SARS-CoV-2 and at least one common cold coronavirus spike.

Sequencing used immunoSEQ multiplex PCR; TCRdb keeps in-frame clones, though not all of them. The data show approximately 19,000 clones, more than 60% seen once. This TCR was recovered from a human donor in good health. The sequencing sample was made of CD4+ T cells from PBMCs, cultured in vitro.

The CDR3 sequence: CASGLVAANTEAFF. Here the CDR3 DNA reads TGTGCTAGTGGTTTGGTCGCAGCCAACACTGAAGCTTTCTTT. V usage is TRBV12-5 and J usage is TRBJ1-1; D unclear. The V gene's germline CDR1 is LGHNT and CDR2 FRNRAP. V was pared by 0 bases and J by 2 bases, with 7 bases between. This CDR3 spans 14 amino acids.